This TCR beta chain is drawn from a study of blood T cells in healthy people across ages. Study details: Capture via template switching afforded approximately one barcoded beta molecule per two T cells.

As concerns this clonotype: Its antigen remains unidentified.

The germline V and J ends were trimmed by 1 base and 8 bases, with 20 bases remaining between them. This CDR3 spans 16 amino acids. From germline, CDR1 is SGHRS and CDR2 YFSETQ. Study-wide results and limits: Higher diversity and more naive CD4+ cells were features of long-lived donors, compared to aged donors.

Each individual donor underwent a draw of around 9.8 milliliters of peripheral blood. It was with a sample-barcoded 5' primer and a J-beta primer mix that a second PCR of roughly 7 to 12 cycles was run. In TCRdb, the 5' RACE reads were re-called with MiXCR into one record per CDR3 protein. In the table there are about 640,000 distinct CDR3 sequences, around three fifths of which are singletons. The chain uses TRBV5-1 and TRBJ2-3; D unclear. The sequenced material came from blood. The sequence came from a man between 60 and 70 years old in good health. The CDR3 is CASSLWTGEEPGTQYF. The CDR3 region has the DNA TGCGCCAGCAGCTTGTGGACCGGAGAGGAACCGGGTACGCAGTATTTT.